This T cell receptor (beta chain) was recorded in a study of siplizumab effects on memory and regulatory T cells. Sequenced by immunoSEQ multiplex PCR; TCRdb stores in-frame clones only, minus some. The table has over 100,000 clones, 93% seen once. The CDR3 is made up of 15 amino acids. Germline loops: CDR1 MNHEY, CDR2 SVGAGI. V gave up 6 bases and J gave up 4 bases; unmatched junction bases: 9. Whole-study results and caveats: Proliferating siplizumab-culture Treg suppressive function went unconfirmed. Memory T cells appeared less diverse than naive cells, which seemed to contribute substantially to alloresponse. With siplizumab, mappable alloreactive CD4+ clones averaged approximately 69% Treg-derived, versus approximately 29% in controls. An assignable phenotype, naive or memory, was missing from roughly 86-96% of proliferating CD4+ or CD8+ clones.

Remarks on this clone: Its antigen remains unidentified.

Sequencing input: Tregs sorted from blood. The clonotype originates from a human donor in good health. This chain links TRBV6-5 with TRBJ1-1, with 9 bases fitting TRBD1. Here the CDR3 DNA reads TGTGCCAGCAGCCGGGACAGGGTGGGGAGCACTGAAGCTTTCTTT. It codes for CASSRDRVGSTEAFF.